Listed here are 4 T cell receptor beta chains from one sample, sequenced in a study of CD8+CD57+ T cells in acquired aplastic anemia. By flow cytometry, patients selected for sequencing had shown an expansion of CD8+CD57+ cells. TCR beta VDJ combinations and CDR3 sequences were profiled from genomic DNA. Using its own MiXCR run on the reads, TCRdb lists one record per CDR3 protein. The data contain approximately 170,000 distinct CDR3 sequences, more than 45% of them seen just once; the ten biggest clones take up about 2.9%. The sequencing input was sorted CD4+, CD8+, or CD8+CD57+ T cells (not recorded which) from PBMCs. The source of these receptors is a human donor with aplastic anemia.

This clonotype was found many times. This chain uses TRBV12-3 or TRBV12-4 with TRBJ1-2, with D maybe TRBD1 (6 bases). Trimming removed 6 bases from V and 5 bases from J, with 10 bases in between. The CDR3 covers 12 residues. CDR3 DNA sequence: TGTGCCAGCAGCACTACAGGGTATGGCTACACCTTC. It specifies CASSTTGYGYTF.

This clonotype has a count of ten or more. The chain employs TRBV4-3 and TRBJ2-5; D may be TRBD2 (6 bases). The CDR3 is 14 amino acids. Germline CDR1 and CDR2: LGHNA and YSLEER. Trimming took 4 bases from V and 0 from J, leaving 9 bases between them. CDR3 amino acids: CASSPGGYQETQYF. The CDR3 bases are TGCGCCAGCAGCCCCGGAGGGTACCAAGAGACCCAGTACTTC.

This clonotype was detected many times. J is TRBJ1-1 and V is TRBV6-1, with 9 bases lining up with TRBD1. Germline V gene data show CDR1 as MNHNS and CDR2 as SASEGT. V lost 6 bases, J lost 11 bases, and 10 bases stayed unmatched. The CDR3 length is 13 residues. This chain's CDR3 is CASRLLQGAGAFF. CDR3 coding DNA: TGTGCCAGCAGACTACTACAGGGGGCGGGCGCTTTCTTT.

This clonotype was seen at least ten times. The chain joins TRBV7-9 to TRBJ2-5; D possibly corresponds to TRBD1 (6 bases). With 6 bases removed from V and 2 bases from J, the gap between germline ends came to 13 bases. This CDR3 region has 14 residues. From germline, CDR1 is SEHNR and CDR2 FQNEAQ (reference sequence). The CDR3 is CASRYLTGQETQYF. The CDR3 DNA follows: TGTGCCAGCAGGTATCTGACAGGACAAGAGACCCAGTACTTC.